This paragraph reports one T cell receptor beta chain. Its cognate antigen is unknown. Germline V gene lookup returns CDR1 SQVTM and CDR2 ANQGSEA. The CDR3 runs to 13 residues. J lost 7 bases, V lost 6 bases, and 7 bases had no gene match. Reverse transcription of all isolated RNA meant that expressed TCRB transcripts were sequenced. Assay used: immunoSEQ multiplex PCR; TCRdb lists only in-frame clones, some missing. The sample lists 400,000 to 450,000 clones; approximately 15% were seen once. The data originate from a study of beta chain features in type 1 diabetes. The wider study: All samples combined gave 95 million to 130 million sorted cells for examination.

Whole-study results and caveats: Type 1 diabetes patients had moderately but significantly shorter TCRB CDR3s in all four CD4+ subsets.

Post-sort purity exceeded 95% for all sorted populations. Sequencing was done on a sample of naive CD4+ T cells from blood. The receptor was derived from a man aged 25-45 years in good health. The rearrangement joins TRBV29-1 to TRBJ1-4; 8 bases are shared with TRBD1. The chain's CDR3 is CSVNRGSGEKLFF. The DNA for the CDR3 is TGCAGCGTGAACAGGGGGTCGGGTGAAAAACTGTTTTTT.